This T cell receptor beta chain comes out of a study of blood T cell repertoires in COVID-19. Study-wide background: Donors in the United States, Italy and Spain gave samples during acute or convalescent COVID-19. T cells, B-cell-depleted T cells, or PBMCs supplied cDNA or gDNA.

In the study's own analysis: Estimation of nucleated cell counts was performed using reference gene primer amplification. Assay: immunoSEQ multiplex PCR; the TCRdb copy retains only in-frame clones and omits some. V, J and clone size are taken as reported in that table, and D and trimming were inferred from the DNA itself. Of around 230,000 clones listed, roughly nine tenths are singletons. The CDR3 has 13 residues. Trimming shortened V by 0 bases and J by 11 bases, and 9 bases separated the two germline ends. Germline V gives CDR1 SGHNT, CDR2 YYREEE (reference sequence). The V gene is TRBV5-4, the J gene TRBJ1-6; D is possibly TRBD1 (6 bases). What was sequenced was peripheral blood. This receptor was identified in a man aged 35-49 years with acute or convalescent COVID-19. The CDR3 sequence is CASSLEGDPPLHF. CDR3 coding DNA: TGTGCCAGCAGCTTGGAGGGGGATCCACCCCTCCACTTT. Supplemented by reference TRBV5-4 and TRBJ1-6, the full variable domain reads ETGVTQSPTHLIKTRGQQVTLRCSSQSGHNTVSWYQQALGQGPQFIFQYYREEENGRGNFPPRFSGLQFPNYSSELNVNALELDDSALYLCASSLEGDPPLHFGNGTRLTVT.